This TCR beta chain comes out of a study of T cell changes during pregnancy in multiple sclerosis. The V and J ends lost 2 bases and 2 bases respectively, with 11 bases between them. The CDR3 is 14 amino acids. The germline V gene has CDR1 SGHDT and CDR2 YYEEEE. Generated by immunoSEQ multiplex PCR, the TCRdb table keeps only in-frame clones and is missing some. This sample has tens of thousands of clones, with about nine tenths found just once. The chain couples TRBV5-6 to TRBJ2-7; D gene uncertain. The specimen comprised CD4+ T cells from peripheral blood mononuclear cells, sampled in the third trimester of pregnancy. The clonotype was recovered from a female donor with multiple sclerosis, enrolled in a pregnancy study. CDR3 loop: CASSFLGPTYEQYF. CDR3 nucleotides: TGTGCCAGCAGCTTTTTGGGCCCAACCTACGAGCAGTACTTC.